One sample yielded the 29 T cell receptor beta chains listed below, sequenced in a study of CD8+ T cells in alopecia areata. Sequencing templates came from extracted RNA that was reverse transcribed into cDNA. The assay was immunoSEQ multiplex PCR, and TCRdb's table has in-frame clones only and misses some. The data contain 200,000 to 250,000 clones, 35% to 40% of them singletons. Sample treatment: oral pan-JAK inhibitor, 5-10 mg twice daily. The sequences come from CD4+ T cells sorted from blood, collected around week 34, from a patient treated with tofacitinib. These receptors were taken from a human donor with alopecia areata.

This clone was counted between two and nine times. This chain uses TRBV11-2 with TRBJ2-2; D ambiguous. The CDR3 is 16 amino acids. Trimming shortened V by 1 base and J by 1 base, and 10 bases separated the two germline ends. CDR1 is SGHAT, CDR2 FQNNGV, per germline. The CDR3 region has the DNA TGTGCCAGCAGCTTAGGTGCACCATTGAACACCGGGGAGCTGTTTTTT. Residues: CASSLGAPLNTGELFF.

This clone has a handful of counts. The rearrangement uses TRBV9 and TRBJ2-1; D might be TRBD1 or TRBD2, each matching 6 bases. Trimming removed 0 bases from V and 13 bases from J, with 17 bases in between. There are 14 residues in the CDR3. Germline V gene lookup returns CDR1 SGDLS and CDR2 YYNGEE. The CDR3: CASSVGGAQPHQFF. For the CDR3, the DNA is TGTGCCAGCAGCGTAGGGGGGGCCCAACCCCATCAGTTCTTC.

This sequence joins TRBV30 and TRBJ2-7; D call uncertain. Germline values: CDR1 GTSNPN, CDR2 SVGIG (reference sequence). The CDR3 runs 14 residues. The chain's CDR3 is CASQRRTLRREQYF. DNA of the CDR3: TGTGCTTCCCAACGTCGGACCCTACGACGGGAGCAGTACTTC.

This clone has more than one count but fewer than ten. The chain recombines TRBV27 with TRBJ2-7; D remains unclear. V lost 3 bases and J 6 bases, leaving 12 bases between the germline ends. Germline lookup yields CDR1 MNHEY and CDR2 SMNVEV (reference sequence). This CDR3 spans 13 amino acids. The CDR3 protein is CASSFRPGSEQYF. The CDR3, as DNA: TGTGCCAGCAGTTTTCGCCCCGGTAGCGAGCAGTACTTC.

In its sample, this clone was seen a few times. The chain carries TRBV30 and TRBJ1-5; D perhaps matches TRBD1 (6 bases). Germline V gives CDR1 GTSNPN, CDR2 SVGIG (reference sequence). Trimming took 2 bases from V and 5 from J, leaving 10 bases between them. The CDR3 contains 13 residues. CDR3 nucleotide sequence: TGTGCCTGGAGTCGACAGGCAGATCAGCCCCAGCATTTT. This encodes CAWSRQADQPQHF.

This clone was counted a few times. CDR3 nucleotides: TGCGCCAGCAGCCGACCCACCCGAGGGGACACTGAAGCTTTCTTT. Its translation is CASSRPTRGDTEAFF. The rearrangement uses TRBV4-1 and TRBJ1-1; possible D gene TRBD1, 5 bases. V was trimmed by 4 bases and J by 3 bases, leaving 15 bases between them. This CDR3 is 15 amino acids long. Germline CDR1 reads MGHRA; CDR2 reads YSYEKL.

The chain links TRBV2 to TRBJ1-2; maybe TRBD1 (6 bases). Trimming pared 3 bases from V and 3 bases from J, leaving 14 bases between. Germline CDR1 and CDR2: SNHLY and FYNNEI. The CDR3 sequence is 15 residues long. This CDR3 is CASSDPGGAYYGYTF. The CDR3, as DNA: TGTGCCAGCAGTGATCCGGGGGGCGCGTACTATGGCTACACCTTC.

J is TRBJ1-2 and V is TRBV7-9; 7 bases agree with TRBD1. Per germline, CDR1 SEHNR and CDR2 FQNEAQ (reference sequence). Unmatched junction bases numbered 4, after V lost 3 bases and J lost 3 bases. The CDR3 contains 14 residues. CDR3 region: CASSLKGGDYGYTF. Here the CDR3 DNA reads TGTGCCAGCAGCTTGAAAGGGGGCGACTATGGCTACACCTTC.

The chain employs TRBV6-5 and TRBJ1-2, with D uncertain. V was pared by 0 bases and J by 5 bases, with 10 bases between. Germline V gene lookup returns CDR1 MNHEY and CDR2 SVGAGI. The CDR3 totals 14 residues. The CDR3 DNA follows: TGTGCCAGCAGTTACTCGAGCGTAGGGTATGGCTACACCTTC. This translates into CASSYSSVGYGYTF.

This clone was found a few times. The chain carries TRBV7-2 and TRBJ2-7; D is uncertain. The CDR3 is 15 residues long. Deletions cut 5 bases from V and 7 bases from J, with 21 bases between. Germline V gene sequence: CDR1 SGHTA, CDR2 FQGNSA. The chain's CDR3 is CASSIIVTGKGEQYF. CDR3 nucleotides: TGTGCCAGCAGCATTATTGTTACCGGAAAGGGTGAGCAGTACTTC.

This clone was picked up a small number of times. CDR3 sequence (DNA): TGCGCCAGCAGCTTGGCCGAAGGACGGCAGTATTTT. Residues: CASSLAEGRQYF. The rearrangement uses TRBV5-1 and TRBJ2-3; D is uncertain. This CDR3 region has 12 residues. The V and J ends lost 0 bases and 11 bases respectively, with 10 bases between them. CDR1 and CDR2 from the germline V gene are SGHRS and YFSETQ.

The rearrangement joins TRBV11-2 to TRBJ2-1, with 9 positions matching TRBD2. The CDR3 extends over 15 amino acids. J lost 9 bases, V lost 1 base, and 7 bases had no gene match. Germline values: CDR1 SGHAT, CDR2 FQNNGV. The DNA for the CDR3 is TGTGCCAGCAGCTTAGTCCCCGGGACTAGCAGTGAGCAGTTCTTC. It specifies CASSLVPGTSSEQFF.

There are a few counts of this clone. The genes are TRBV5-1 and TRBJ1-1; the D gene is possibly TRBD1 (6 bases). Per germline, CDR1 SGHRS and CDR2 YFSETQ. Trimming left V 4 bases short and J 5 bases short, with 15 bases between. This CDR3 has 14 residues. In DNA, the CDR3 is TGCGCCAGCAGCGATCAAGACAGGTATACTGAAGCTTTCTTT. Its protein product is CASSDQDRYTEAFF.

V usage is TRBV30 and J usage is TRBJ2-5; 8 nucleotides line up with TRBD2. The CDR3 is 12 amino acids. CDR1 GTSNPN and CDR2 SVGIG come from the germline V gene (reference sequence). CDR3 coding DNA: TGTGCGGCCCGGGGGGGCGGGGAGACCCAGTACTTC. Encoded protein: CAARGGGETQYF.

V and J are TRBV5-1 and TRBJ2-1; D might be TRBD1 or TRBD2, each matching 5 bases. Germline CDR1 reads SGHRS; CDR2 reads YFSETQ. V was cut by 0 bases and J by 0 bases, with 7 bases left in between. The CDR3 length is 15 residues. CDR3 DNA sequence: TGCGCCAGCAGCTTGGTGGGGGTCTCCTACAATGAGCAGTTCTTC. Its translation: CASSLVGVSYNEQFF.

This clone has more than one count but fewer than ten. The chain employs TRBV7-9 and TRBJ1-2; 7 nucleotides match TRBD1. This CDR3 comprises 14 residues. Germline V lookup: CDR1 SEHNR, CDR2 FQNEAQ (reference sequence). V shed 2 bases and J 6 bases; nucleotides not matched to a gene: 6. CDR3 sequence: CASSLIQGGHGYTF. The CDR3 DNA sequence: TGTGCCAGCAGCTTAATCCAGGGGGGCCATGGCTACACCTTC.

This chain joins TRBV19 and TRBJ2-1; weak D call: TRBD2 (6 bases). CDR3 length: 17 amino acids. V shed 3 bases and J shed 7 bases, with 22 bases lying between them. From germline, CDR1 is LNHDA and CDR2 SQIVND (reference sequence). The CDR3 protein is CASSIVGPLGRGNEQFF. As DNA, the CDR3 is TGTGCCAGTAGTATCGTGGGCCCCCTCGGGAGAGGGAATGAGCAGTTCTTC. The complete variable domain, with remaining parts taken from reference TRBV19 and TRBJ2-1, reads DGGITQSPKYLFRKEGQNVTLSCEQNLNHDAMYWYRQDPGQGLRLIYYSQIVNDFQKGDIAEGYSVSREKKESFPLTVTSAQKNPTAFYLCASSIVGPLGRGNEQFFGPGTRLTVL.

The chain employs TRBV25-1 and TRBJ2-1; 14 bases match TRBD2. CDR1 is MGHDK, CDR2 SYGVNS, per germline. After removal of 8 bases from V and 6 bases from J, the junction contained 6 bases not matched to a gene. This CDR3 is 15 amino acids long. CDR3 nucleotide sequence: TGTGCCAGCTGGGGGACTAGCGGGGGAGGCAATGAGCAGTTCTTC. As protein: CASWGTSGGGNEQFF.

This clone was recorded a few times. V is TRBV29-1 and J is TRBJ2-4; 9 bases map to TRBD2. The V gene's germline CDR1 is SQVTM and CDR2 ANQGSEA. The ends lost 3 bases at V and 6 bases at J; junction bases unmatched: 3. There are 13 residues in the CDR3. CDR3 residues: CSVEERGVNIQYF. The CDR3 region has the DNA TGCAGCGTTGAGGAGCGGGGGGTAAACATTCAGTACTTC.

V is TRBV9 and J is TRBJ2-7; D is unclear. The germline gives CDR1 SGDLS, CDR2 YYNGEE. V lost 1 base to trimming and J lost 0 bases, with 8 bases between them. The CDR3 is 14 amino acids. CDR3 loop: CASSVLKDSYEQYF. The CDR3 DNA sequence: TGTGCCAGCAGCGTACTCAAAGACTCCTACGAGCAGTACTTC.

The chain recombines TRBV9 with TRBJ1-2; TRBD1 matches at 7 bases. The J segment lost 7 bases and the V segment lost 4 bases, leaving 10 bases of the junction unmatched. The length of the CDR3 is 14 residues. The V gene's germline CDR1 is SGDLS and CDR2 YYNGEE. In DNA form, the CDR3 reads TGTGCCAGCAGCTACGGTACAGGGGACCTTGGCTACACCTTC. It encodes CASSYGTGDLGYTF.

This clone was counted at least ten times. The chain is built from TRBV18 and TRBJ2-7, with D possibly being TRBD1 or TRBD2 (5 bases each). There are 13 residues in the CDR3. V was trimmed by 5 bases and J by 1 base, leaving 9 bases between them. CDR1 and CDR2 from the germline V gene are KGHSH and LQKENI. CDR3 residues: CASSSGQSYEQYF. DNA of the CDR3: TGTGCCAGCTCAAGCGGACAATCCTACGAGCAGTACTTC.

The V and J genes are TRBV18 and TRBJ2-2, with TRBD1 identical over 7 bases. V trimming: 3 bases; J trimming: 5 bases; junction bases outside the gene matches: 6. CDR3 length equals 15 residues. CDR1 and CDR2 (germline): KGHSH, LQKENI. DNA for the CDR3: TGTGCCAGCTCACCGGCGACAGGGACAACCGGGGAGCTGTTTTTT. Amino acids: CASSPATGTTGELFF.

This clone was detected only a few times. The chain combines TRBV19 with TRBJ2-2, with D hard to call. This CDR3 spans 14 amino acids. Germline V CDR1 and CDR2: LNHDA, SQIVND (reference sequence). Trimming left V 5 bases short and J 4 bases short, with 11 bases between. The DNA of the CDR3 is TGTGCCAGTAGTTTCGGGCCCTCCACCGGGGAGCTGTTTTTT. Protein: CASSFGPSTGELFF.

The chain recombines TRBV6-5 with TRBJ2-5; 7 bases match TRBD1. Germline V gene sequence: CDR1 MNHEY, CDR2 SVGAGI. The CDR3 consists of 15 residues. V shed 0 bases and J 5 bases; nucleotides not matched to a gene: 6. The CDR3 DNA reads as TGTGCCAGCAGTTACTCCACAGGGGTGAGGGAGACCCAGTACTTC. It encodes CASSYSTGVRETQYF.

The chain carries TRBV7-3 and TRBJ2-3; 10 positions match TRBD2. CDR1 and CDR2 (germline): SGHTA, FQGTGA. This CDR3 has 15 amino acids. Germline trimming cut 6 bases from V and 0 bases from J; bases unmatched to any gene: 3. CDR3 nucleotide sequence: TGTGCCAGCAGAGAGGGACTAGCGAGCACAGATACGCAGTATTTT. It translates to CASREGLASTDTQYF.

The chain employs TRBV6-5 and TRBJ2-5; no clear D. CDR1 MNHEY and CDR2 SVGAGI come from the germline V gene. Trimming took 2 bases from V and 3 from J, leaving 7 bases between them. The CDR3 has 13 residues. This chain's CDR3 is CASSYRAKETQYF. The CDR3, as DNA: TGTGCCAGCAGTTACAGGGCCAAAGAGACCCAGTACTTC.

The chain links TRBV5-1 to TRBJ2-1, with TRBD2 identical over 12 bases. The CDR3 is 16 amino acids. J was trimmed by 4 bases and V by 7 bases; bases with no gene match: 9. CDR1 and CDR2 from the germline V gene are SGHRS and YFSETQ. The CDR3 region has the DNA TGCGCCAGCGGAATGACACTAGCGGGAGGTTACAATGAGCAGTTCTTC. Its protein is CASGMTLAGGYNEQFF. Based on the CDR3 plus reference TRBV5-1 and TRBJ2-1, the full variable domain is KAGVTQTPRYLIKTRGQQVTLSCSPISGHRSVSWYQQTPGQGLQFLFEYFSETQRNKGNFPGRFSGRQFSNSRSEMNVSTLELGDSALYLCASGMTLAGGYNEQFFGPGTRLTVL.

CDR3 DNA sequence: TGTGCCAGCAGCTTACGGGCTAGCGGGAGTGATGAGCAGTACTTC. Translating it yields CASSLRASGSDEQYF. V and J are TRBV7-9 and TRBJ2-7; TRBD2 matches 10 bases. The CDR3 sequence is 15 residues long. The V segment lost 2 bases and the J segment 7 bases; nucleotides outside the gene matches: 8. CDR1 is SEHNR and CDR2 is FQNEAQ in the germline V gene (reference sequence).